This entry lists 24 T cell receptor beta chains sequenced from one sample in a study of CD8+ T cells in alopecia areata. Investigators isolated RNA and reverse transcribed it into cDNA to act as the sequencing template. TCRdb keeps only in-frame clones here, not all; method: immunoSEQ multiplex PCR. The sample has around 140,000 clones; 86% are singletons. The treatment denotes: oral pan-JAK inhibitor, 5-10 mg twice daily. Material: CD8+ T cells sorted from blood, obtained at week 4, from a patient treated with tofacitinib. The receptor set was obtained from a human donor with alopecia areata.

V gene TRBV7-8 combines with J gene TRBJ2-1; 9 bases map to TRBD1. With 5 bases clipped from V and 1 base from J, the junction kept 6 bases outside the gene matches. This CDR3 has 16 residues. CDR1 and CDR2 from the germline V gene are SGHVS and FQNEAQ. The CDR3 is CASSPPGQGSYNEQFF. CDR3 in DNA: TGTGCCAGCAGCCCCCCGGGACAGGGTTCCTACAATGAGCAGTTCTTC.

V and J are TRBV30 and TRBJ2-7; D might be TRBD1 (6 bases). V lost 6 bases and J 1 base, leaving 22 bases between the germline ends. The CDR3 is 16 residues long. The germline V gene encodes CDR1 GTSNPN and CDR2 SVGIG (reference sequence). The CDR3 DNA reads TGTGCCTGCACCTCTGAAGGGCAGGGGAGTTCCTACGAGCAGTACTTC. It is translated as CACTSEGQGSSYEQYF.

The V call is TRBV12-5, the J call TRBJ1-3; 9 bases match TRBD1. The germline gives CDR1 LGHNT, CDR2 FRNRAP. The CDR3 covers 15 residues. The V segment lost 7 bases and the J segment 0 bases; nucleotides outside the gene matches: 4. The CDR3 nucleotides read TGTGCTAGTGTTGGACAGGGGAGCTCTGGAAACACCATATATTTT. It encodes CASVGQGSSGNTIYF.

J is TRBJ1-6 and V is TRBV7-6; 9 bases fit TRBD1. The CDR3 extends over 19 amino acids. V was pared by 1 base and J by 0 bases, with 7 bases of the junction left unmatched. CDR1 is SGHVS and CDR2 is FNYEAQ in the germline V gene. CDR3 nucleotides: TGTGCCAGCAGCTTAGGCCCCGGGACAGGGAGCTCCTATAATTCACCCCTCCACTTT. This codes for CASSLGPGTGSSYNSPLHF.

This clone came up once. The rearrangement joins TRBV9 to TRBJ2-3, with D possibly matching TRBD2 (5 bases). Per the germline V gene, CDR1 is SGDLS and CDR2 is YYNGEE. Trimming left V 3 bases short and J 2 bases short, with 10 bases between. CDR3 length: 14 residues. The CDR3 sequence: CASSAFGDTDTQYF. DNA for the CDR3: TGTGCCAGCAGCGCCTTCGGGGACACAGATACGCAGTATTTT. The complete variable domain, with remaining parts taken from reference TRBV9 and TRBJ2-3, reads DSGVTQTPKHLITATGQRVTLRCSPRSGDLSVYWYQQSLDQGLQFLIQYYNGEERAKGNILERFSAQQFPDLHSELNLSSLELGDSALYFCASSAFGDTDTQYFGPGTRLTVL.

V and J are TRBV30 and TRBJ2-7, with unresolved D. V was cut by 8 bases and J by 3 bases, with 14 bases left in between. The CDR3 covers 12 residues. Germline-derived CDR1 and CDR2 are GTSNPN and SVGIG (reference sequence). CDR3 amino acids: CAVGWVYYEQYF. CDR3 bases: TGTGCCGTGGGGTGGGTTTACTACGAGCAGTACTTC.

The rearrangement links TRBV19 to TRBJ1-1, with unresolved D. V was clipped by 2 bases and J by 0 bases, with 10 bases between them. The CDR3 spans 15 residues. Germline V gene data show CDR1 as LNHDA and CDR2 as SQIVND (reference sequence). CDR3 sequence (DNA): TGTGCCAGTAGTATATACAGTCACATGAACACTGAAGCTTTCTTT. Translation: CASSIYSHMNTEAFF.

As DNA, the CDR3 is TGTGCCAGCAGCCCATCGATGGGAACCTACGAGCAGTACTTC. Translation gives CASSPSMGTYEQYF. The chain carries TRBV7-9 and TRBJ2-7; D gene uncertain. V gave up 5 bases and J gave up 2 bases, with 13 bases separating them. The germline V gene encodes CDR1 SEHNR and CDR2 FQNEAQ (reference sequence). The CDR3 runs to 14 residues.

The chain links TRBV9 to TRBJ2-3; 16 nucleotides match TRBD2. J gave up 4 bases and V 3 bases, and 2 bases lay outside the gene matches. Germline CDR1 is SGDLS and CDR2 is YYNGEE. This CDR3 has 16 amino acids. The CDR3 DNA reads TGTGCCAGCAGCGCCGGGACTAGCGGGAGGGCAGATACGCAGTATTTT. Protein product: CASSAGTSGRADTQYF. Full variable domain (rest looked up from reference TRBV9 and TRBJ2-3): DSGVTQTPKHLITATGQRVTLRCSPRSGDLSVYWYQQSLDQGLQFLIQYYNGEERAKGNILERFSAQQFPDLHSELNLSSLELGDSALYFCASSAGTSGRADTQYFGPGTRLTVL.

Regarding this clone: Other DNA sequences from this sample encode an identical CDR3 as well. The chain links TRBV27 to TRBJ2-7; 9 bases align to TRBD2. Germline V CDR1 and CDR2: MNHEY, SMNVEV (reference sequence). J gave up 2 bases and V 0 bases, and 2 bases lay outside the gene matches. The CDR3 has 15 amino acids. The CDR3 region has the DNA TGTGCCAGCAGTTTATCGGCGGGAGGGCCCTACGAGCAGTACTTC. Protein sequence: CASSLSAGGPYEQYF.

The chain recombines TRBV29-1 with TRBJ2-1, with D tentatively TRBD2 (6 bases). The V and J ends lost 1 base and 8 bases respectively, with 9 bases between them. The CDR3 is made up of 12 amino acids. The V gene's germline CDR1 is SQVTM and CDR2 ANQGSEA. The CDR3 protein is CSVEGLEDEQFF. The DNA of the CDR3 is TGCAGCGTTGAAGGACTAGAGGATGAGCAGTTCTTC.

The chain employs TRBV6-6 and TRBJ2-7, with D perhaps matching TRBD1 or TRBD2 (5 bases each). The V end lost 3 bases, the J end lost 3 bases, and 18 bases lay between the germline ends. The CDR3 contains 16 residues. CDR1 MNHNY and CDR2 SVGAGI come from the germline V gene (reference sequence). CDR3 loop: CASSYIALQGDYEQYF. CDR3 in DNA: TGTGCCAGCAGTTATATCGCCCTCCAGGGAGACTACGAGCAGTACTTC.

The chain carries TRBV6-6 and TRBJ2-2, with a weak D call TRBD1 (6 bases). Deletions cut 4 bases from V and 4 bases from J, with 10 bases between. CDR3 size: 14 residues. Germline V lookup: CDR1 MNHNY, CDR2 SVGAGI (reference sequence). In nucleotides, the CDR3 is TGTGCCAGCAGTTCGGACAGACTCACCGGGGAGCTGTTTTTT. Translated: CASSSDRLTGELFF.

This clone was seen once. V gene TRBV7-9 combines with J gene TRBJ2-2, with unresolved D. Germline-derived CDR1 and CDR2 are SEHNR and FQNEAQ (reference sequence). V was clipped by 3 bases and J by 0 bases, with 8 bases between them. The CDR3 consists of 15 residues. The DNA of the CDR3 is TGTGCCAGCAGCTTCCCAGAGACGAACACCGGGGAGCTGTTTTTT. Protein sequence: CASSFPETNTGELFF.

The chain combines TRBV13 with TRBJ2-1, with a possible D match to TRBD2 (5 bases). The CDR3 is 16 residues long. V lost 2 bases, J lost 8 bases, and 19 bases lay in between. Germline lookup yields CDR1 PRHDT and CDR2 FYEKMQ (reference sequence). The CDR3 here is CASSLFGSGNGDEQFF. DNA of the CDR3: TGTGCCAGCAGCTTATTCGGGTCCGGGAATGGGGATGAGCAGTTCTTC.

V gene TRBV13 combines with J gene TRBJ2-3; D tentatively reads TRBD1 or TRBD2 (5 bases each). In germline, CDR1 is PRHDT, CDR2 FYEKMQ (reference sequence). Deletions cut 2 bases from V and 7 bases from J, with 7 bases between. The CDR3 totals 12 residues. The CDR3 reads CASSLRGNTQYF. Here the CDR3 DNA reads TGTGCCAGCAGCTTACGGGGCAATACGCAGTATTTT.

V and J are TRBV7-3 and TRBJ2-1; TRBD2 agrees at 10 bases. CDR3 length: 15 residues. V shed 2 bases and J 5 bases; nucleotides not matched to a gene: 3. Germline CDR1 SGHTA, CDR2 FQGTGA. CDR3: CASSLLAGADNEQFF. CDR3 DNA sequence: TGTGCCAGCAGCTTACTAGCGGGGGCTGACAATGAGCAGTTCTTC.

The rearrangement links TRBV7-9 to TRBJ2-3; TRBD1 matches at 11 bases. Trimming removed 8 bases from V and 5 bases from J; junction bases left unmatched: 3. CDR1 is SEHNR, CDR2 FQNEAQ, per germline (reference sequence). The CDR3 extends over 13 amino acids. CDR3 bases: TGTGCCAGCGGACAGGGGGCGGGAGATACGCAGTATTTT. Translation: CASGQGAGDTQYF.

The genes are TRBV29-1 and TRBJ2-1, with 7 nucleotides matching TRBD2. CDR1 is SQVTM, CDR2 ANQGSEA, per germline. The V segment lost 3 bases and the J segment 0 bases; nucleotides outside the gene matches: 5. This CDR3 has 15 amino acids. The CDR3 loop reads CSVDSGSSSYNEQFF. The CDR3 region has the DNA TGCAGCGTTGATAGCGGGTCAAGCTCCTACAATGAGCAGTTCTTC.

This chain links TRBV29-1 with TRBJ2-7, with a possible D match to TRBD2 (5 bases). Germline-derived CDR1 and CDR2 are SQVTM and ANQGSEA. The CDR3 totals 15 residues. Trimming removed 4 bases at V and 4 bases at J, with 20 bases between. DNA of the CDR3: TGCAGCGTTGGTGGGAGACACGACGCGATTTACGAGCAGTACTTC. The encoded protein is CSVGGRHDAIYEQYF.

The rearrangement uses TRBV10-3 and TRBJ1-1; TRBD1 agrees at 7 bases. Germline assignment: CDR1 ENHRY and CDR2 SYGVKD. CDR3 length equals 16 residues. V lost 0 bases, J lost 6 bases, and 10 bases stayed unmatched. The CDR3 coding sequence is TGTGCCATCAGTGAGTCGACCCAGGGGGGGACCGCTGAAGCTTTCTTT. Its protein is CAISESTQGGTAEAFF.

This chain connects TRBV29-1 to TRBJ2-1; D tentatively reads TRBD1 or TRBD2 (5 bases each). The CDR3 runs to 13 residues. CDR1 is SQVTM, CDR2 ANQGSEA, per germline. The V and J ends lost 5 bases and 0 bases respectively, with 8 bases between them. CDR3 residues: CSVLGVSYNEQFF. The CDR3 coding sequence is TGCAGCGTTTTGGGGGTCTCCTACAATGAGCAGTTCTTC.

The J gene is TRBJ2-1, the V gene TRBV30; D possibly corresponds to TRBD2 (5 bases). The CDR3 is 13 residues long. Trimming stripped 3 bases from V and 8 bases from J, with 14 bases between. Germline values: CDR1 GTSNPN, CDR2 SVGIG (reference sequence). CDR3 coding DNA: TGTGCCTGGAGCACCTCGGGGTACGATGAGCAGTTCTTC. Protein sequence: CAWSTSGYDEQFF.

The chain carries TRBV27 and TRBJ2-2; D remains ambiguous. Deletions cut 5 bases from V and 3 bases from J, with 4 bases between. CDR1 is MNHEY and CDR2 is SMNVEV in the germline V gene (reference sequence). CDR3 length equals 12 residues. The CDR3 is CASSPYTGELFF. CDR3 DNA: TGTGCCAGCAGTCCTTACACCGGGGAGCTGTTTTTT.